This TCR beta chain was observed in a study of CD8+ T cells in alopecia areata. Study-wide points: Scalp sample sequencing also detects resident alphabeta T cells of normal skin.

cDNA serving as the sequencing template came from extracted, reverse transcribed RNA. Using immunoSEQ multiplex PCR, the repertoire was profiled, and TCRdb retains in-frame clones only, with some absent. This sample has about 200,000 clones, with approximately 61% found just once. Notes on this clone: Its specificity is not known.

The clonotype originates from a human donor with alopecia areata. The starting material was CD4+ T cells sorted from blood, obtained at week 0.

CDR3 bases: TGTGCCAGCAGCTTAAGAAGCGGGACCCAAGAGACCCAGTACTTC. Translation: CASSLRSGTQETQYF. V usage is TRBV7-9 and J usage is TRBJ2-5, with 7 bases fitting TRBD2. Germline-derived CDR1 and CDR2 are SEHNR and FQNEAQ (reference sequence). Unmatched junction bases numbered 4, after V lost 2 bases and J lost 1 base. The CDR3 loop spans 15 amino acids.